This record concerns one T cell receptor beta chain sequence. Its target is not known. Each of the donors was a healthy bone marrow donor. Vbeta (60) and Jbeta (13) primers were used in the PCR. Repertoires were generated with immunoSEQ multiplex PCR, while TCRdb's copy carries only in-frame clones and drops some. The table lists some 140,000 clones, 70% to 80% of them singletons. The data stem from a study of cytomegalovirus exposure and HLA in healthy donors. Study outcomes and limitations: TCR beta V- and J-gene trimming, according to a later analysis, was linked to a missense DCLRE1C variant. As a later analysis revealed, most CMV-associated TCR beta chains appeared HLA-restricted.

Material for sequencing was PBMCs. The clonotype comes from a woman between 50 and 59 years old in good health and CMV-seropositive.

CDR3 amino acids: CASSLLSNTEAFF. Here the CDR3 DNA reads TGTGCCAGCAGTTTATTGAGTAACACTGAAGCTTTCTTT. The J gene is TRBJ1-1, the V gene TRBV27; D is undetermined. The germline V gene encodes CDR1 MNHEY and CDR2 SMNVEV (reference sequence). This CDR3 has 13 amino acids. Trimming pared 1 base from V and 2 bases from J, leaving 5 bases between.